This T cell receptor (beta chain) emerged from a study of blood T cell repertoires in COVID-19. Produced via immunoSEQ multiplex PCR; TCRdb's table is partial and in-frame only. Altogether approximately 160,000 clones are present, approximately 93% being singletons, with the ten largest covering about 2%. Germline V gene data show CDR1 as MNHEY and CDR2 as SMNVEV (reference sequence). The ends lost 1 base at V and 1 base at J; junction bases unmatched: 8. The CDR3 has 18 residues. The chain links TRBV27 to TRBJ2-2; 8 bases align to TRBD1. This sequence was found in a woman in her sixties or seventies with COVID-19, enrolled during active disease. The sample taken for sequencing was peripheral blood. The DNA for the CDR3 is TGTGCCAGCAGTTTATTGGGGGCCGGGACAGGGAACACCGGGGAGCTGTTTTTT. As protein: CASSLLGAGTGNTGELFF.